This T cell receptor (beta chain) was recovered during a study of radiation and T cells in renal cell carcinoma. Findings and caveats of the study: Compared with controls, irradiated tumors had more, larger dominant CDR3 motifs.

Libraries were prepared by immunoSEQ multiplex PCR; TCRdb keeps only in-frame clonotypes and omits some of them. The table has about 24,000 clones, 55% to 75% seen once. The sample's treatment: treatment-naive control, cytoreductive nephrectomy. The CDR3 totals 16 residues. Trimming at V came to 4 bases and at J to 0 bases, leaving 7 bases not matched to a gene. Per germline, CDR1 MNHEY and CDR2 SVGAGI. On this clone itself: Antigen unknown.

The input for sequencing was tumor tissue, taken from a patient whose treatment was nephrectomy without radiotherapy. V gene TRBV6-5 combines with J gene TRBJ1-1; 8 bases are shared with TRBD1. This clonotype was obtained from a man in his forties with renal cell carcinoma. The CDR3 is CASSSATGALNTEAFF. CDR3 in DNA: TGTGCCAGCAGTTCGGCGACAGGGGCTTTGAACACTGAAGCTTTCTTT.